The 32 T cell receptor beta chains below were found in one sample sequenced in a study of regulatory T cells in long-lasting Graves disease. The sample's time point: newly diagnosed GD, antithyroid drugs for less than 3 months. RNA extracted from PBMCs served as the sequencing template. Sequencing libraries for TCR beta were prepared with iRepertoire HTBI primers and Arm-PCR of CDR3 regions. A single record per CDR3 protein comes from TCRdb applying MiXCR to the multiplex PCR reads. The data show roughly 560,000 distinct CDR3 sequences, 12% seen once. The same specimen was also included in a second study, on T cells in Graves' hyperthyroidism and ophthalmopathy.

The specimen was peripheral blood mononuclear cells (PBMCs), collected at new diagnosis, from a patient treated with antithyroid drugs. The receptors were sampled from a woman aged 25 to 45 with Graves disease.

This clonotype was counted many times. The chain links TRBV7-9 to TRBJ1-4; no definite D call. Germline CDR1 and CDR2: SEHNR and FQNEAQ (reference sequence). The CDR3 contains 19 residues. V was shortened by 0 bases and J by 2 bases, with 19 bases between the two germline ends. CDR3 sequence reads: CASSLASRQVAGTNEKLFF. The CDR3 DNA is TGTGCCAGCAGCTTAGCTTCCCGGCAGGTCGCAGGTACTAATGAAAAACTGTTTTTT.

The table lists this clonotype with a few counts. The chain employs TRBV18 and TRBJ2-1; TRBD2 aligns across 9 bases. The germline V gene encodes CDR1 KGHSH and CDR2 LQKENI. V shed 4 bases, J shed 10 bases, and the junction held 17 bases outside the gene matches. CDR3 length equals 17 residues. The CDR3 DNA follows: TGTGCCAGCTCACGGACAGTAGGACCAGCGGGAGGCAGAGAGCAGTTCTTC. Protein sequence: CASSRTVGPAGGREQFF. Variable domain in full (rest from reference TRBV18 and TRBJ2-1): NAGVMQNPRHLVRRRGQEARLRCSPMKGHSHVYWYRQLPEEGLKFMVYLQKENIIDESGMPKERFSAEFPKEGPSILRIQQVVRGDSAAYFCASSRTVGPAGGREQFFGPGTRLTVL.

With regard to this clonotype: A much larger clonotype is one base distant, so this may be a read error. The J gene is TRBJ2-7, the V gene TRBV28; 9 nucleotides line up with TRBD2. Trimming cost V 1 base and J 3 bases; bases outside gene matches: 7. The CDR3 runs 16 residues. The germline CDR1 and CDR2 sequences are MDHEN and SYDVKM. CDR3 sequence: CASSLSTGSGGYEQYF. The CDR3 bases are TGTGCCAGCAGTTTATCCACGGGTAGCGGGGGCTACGAGCAGTACTTC.

The rearrangement uses TRBV12-3 or TRBV12-4 and TRBJ1-5; no clear D gene. V dropped 4 bases and J dropped 0 bases, with 7 bases sitting between them. The length of the CDR3 is 14 residues. The CDR3 here is CASSSADSNQPQHF. CDR3 DNA: TGTGCCAGCAGTTCGGCGGATAGCAATCAGCCCCAGCATTTT.

This clonotype was seen a few times. J is TRBJ2-7 and V is TRBV20-1, with TRBD2 identical over 9 bases. The ends lost 3 bases at V and 2 bases at J; junction bases unmatched: 11. Germline V gene sequence: CDR1 DFQATT, CDR2 SNEGSKA (reference sequence). The CDR3 runs to 16 residues. CDR3 protein: CSARAAGTSRPYEQYF. DNA for the CDR3: TGCAGTGCTAGGGCCGCCGGGACTAGCCGACCCTACGAGCAGTACTTC.

Many counts were recorded for this clonotype. The genes are TRBV11-3 and TRBJ2-1; 7 bases match TRBD2. The germline gives CDR1 SGHNT, CDR2 YENEEA. The CDR3 has 14 amino acids. Unmatched junction bases numbered 11, after V lost 3 bases and J lost 12 bases. The CDR3 protein is CASSLRDGLDRQFF. The CDR3 nucleotides are TGTGCCAGCAGCTTGCGCGATGGACTAGATCGGCAGTTCTTC. Full variable domain (remainder filled in from reference TRBV11-3 and TRBJ2-1): EAGVVQSPRYKIIEKKQPVAFWCNPISGHNTLYWYLQNLGQGPELLIRYENEEAVDDSQLPKDRFSAERLKGVDSTLKIQPAELGDSAVYLCASSLRDGLDRQFFGPGTRLTVL.

The J gene is TRBJ2-7, the V gene TRBV18; possible D gene TRBD1, 5 bases. Trimming cost V 6 bases and J 1 base, with 25 bases left between them. This CDR3 has 18 residues. CDR1 and CDR2 from the germline V gene are KGHSH and LQKENI. The CDR3 DNA reads TGTGCCAGCTCGCAGGGTTTGGTCAGCTCAGTTGTTTCCTACGAGCAGTACTTC. Protein: CASSQGLVSSVVSYEQYF.

This clonotype has a handful of counts. A much bigger clone sits one base away, suggesting this may be a read error. The J gene is TRBJ2-7, the V gene TRBV9, with D unclear. With 0 bases removed from V and 5 bases from J, the gap between germline ends came to 12 bases. The length of the CDR3 is 14 residues. CDR1 is SGDLS, CDR2 YYNGEE, per germline. The DNA for the CDR3 is TGTGCCAGCAGCGTAGAAGGCAAGGCCCACGAGCAGTACTTC. It translates to CASSVEGKAHEQYF.

This clonotype was observed at least ten times. The V and J genes are TRBV27 and TRBJ2-7; tentatively, D is TRBD2 (6 bases). The germline V gene has CDR1 MNHEY and CDR2 SMNVEV (reference sequence). Between the trimmed V and J ends, which lost 8 bases and 4 bases, there was a span of 18 bases. The CDR3 contains 14 residues. CDR3 loop: CASQRFGGRYEQYF. Written as DNA, the CDR3 is TGTGCCAGCCAACGATTCGGGGGTCGATACGAGCAGTACTTC.

The chain is built from TRBV6-2 or TRBV6-3 and TRBJ2-3; 7 bases are a match to TRBD2. Trimming removed 2 bases from V and 6 bases from J; junction bases left unmatched: 8. The CDR3 is made up of 15 amino acids. Germline V gene data show CDR1 as MNHEY and CDR2 as SVGEGT. CDR3 nucleotides: TGTGCCAGCAGTTACAGAGGGAGGGCCCCGGATACGCAGTATTTT. Translating gives CASSYRGRAPDTQYF.

This clonotype was seen many times. The rearrangement joins TRBV11-3 to TRBJ1-1; no clear D. V was trimmed by 8 bases and J by 3 bases, leaving 19 bases between them. Germline V gene lookup returns CDR1 SGHNT and CDR2 YENEEA. The CDR3 length is 15 residues. The DNA for the CDR3 is TGTGCCAGCGCTCGGCGCGAGGGAGGGCACACTGAAGCTTTCTTT. This sequence encodes CASARREGGHTEAFF. The full variable domain, in which reference TRBV11-3 and TRBJ1-1 provide the parts outside the CDR3, is EAGVVQSPRYKIIEKKQPVAFWCNPISGHNTLYWYLQNLGQGPELLIRYENEEAVDDSQLPKDRFSAERLKGVDSTLKIQPAELGDSAVYLCASARREGGHTEAFFGQGTRLTVV.

There are many counts of this clonotype. The CDR3 reads CASSEWGQLNTEAFF. Here the CDR3 DNA reads TGTGCCAGCAGTGAATGGGGGCAATTAAACACTGAAGCTTTCTTT. V usage is TRBV2 and J usage is TRBJ1-1; D is perhaps TRBD1 (6 bases). This CDR3 region has 15 residues. Looked up from germline, CDR1 is SNHLY and CDR2 is FYNNEI. Trimming stripped 2 bases from V and 2 bases from J, with 12 bases between.

Ten or more counts support this clonotype. This rearrangement joins TRBV19 to TRBJ1-1, with D unclear. This CDR3 region has 16 residues. The germline CDR1 and CDR2 sequences are LNHDA and SQIVND (reference sequence). V was clipped by 3 bases and J by 2 bases, with 16 bases between them. The CDR3 loop is CASSMKDSGKNTEAFF. The CDR3 DNA reads TGTGCCAGTAGTATGAAGGATTCAGGAAAAAACACTGAAGCTTTCTTT.

There are many counts of this clonotype. The rearrangement uses TRBV7-2 and TRBJ1-6; D unclear. Deletions cut 11 bases from V and 7 bases from J, with 15 bases between. The CDR3 loop spans 13 amino acids. Germline lookup yields CDR1 SGHTA and CDR2 FQGNSA. In DNA, the CDR3 is TGTGCCTGCGGTGGGCAGCTAAATTCACCCCTCCACTTT. Translated, it gives CACGGQLNSPLHF. Complete variable domain (other parts from reference TRBV7-2 and TRBJ1-6): GAGVSQSPSNKVTEKGKDVELRCDPISGHTALYWYRQSLGQGLEFLIYFQGNSAPDKSGLPSDRFSAERTGGSVSTLTIQRTQQEDSAVYLCACGGQLNSPLHFGNGTRLTVT.

For this clonotype: At one boundary the junction diverges from the germline segment, which might be a read error. In DNA form, the CDR3 reads TGCGCCAGCAGCGAAGAAGACAGGGGAAACACCATATATTTT. Protein: CASSEEDRGNTIYF. The chain links TRBV4-1 to TRBJ1-3, with D tentatively TRBD1 (6 bases). The CDR3 has 14 residues. Germline-derived CDR1 and CDR2 are MGHRA and YSYEKL.

The chain joins TRBV2 to TRBJ2-1; 10 bases fit TRBD1. Germline V lookup: CDR1 SNHLY, CDR2 FYNNEI. This CDR3 region has 16 residues. J gave up 9 bases and V 8 bases, and 16 bases lay outside the gene matches. In DNA form, the CDR3 reads TGTGCCAGCGGGACAGGGGTTACGATGGGCAGAGGTGAGCAGTTCTTC. It specifies CASGTGVTMGRGEQFF.

A remark on this clonotype: A read error may explain this, as a much larger clone is one base away. The chain combines TRBV3-1 with TRBJ2-3, with 11 bases that match TRBD1. Germline V CDR1 and CDR2: LGHDT, YNNKEL (reference sequence). This CDR3 region has 16 residues. The chain's CDR3 is CASSLGQGALDTEASF. CDR3 sequence (DNA): TGTGCCAGCAGCCTCGGACAGGGGGCTTTGGACACTGAAGCTTCCTTT.

This clonotype was observed many times. The chain joins TRBV28 to TRBJ2-3; D is uncertain. Germline CDR1 and CDR2: MDHEN and SYDVKM. The CDR3 has 13 amino acids. Deletions cut 2 bases from V and 6 bases from J, with 9 bases between. CDR3 nucleotides: TGTGCCAGCAGTTTAAGGTTGAGCGATACGCAGTATTTT. This codes for CASSLRLSDTQYF.

This clonotype was counted ten times or more. The chain joins TRBV7-9 to TRBJ1-1; TRBD1 might be the D (5 bases). V lost 5 bases to trimming and J lost 0 bases, with 22 bases between them. The CDR3 is 18 residues long. The germline gives CDR1 SEHNR, CDR2 FQNEAQ (reference sequence). CDR3 sequence (DNA): TGTGCCAGCAGCCCCCCTATCCGGGACCGGCGAATGAACACTGAAGCTTTCTTT. Translating it yields CASSPPIRDRRMNTEAFF.

The table lists this clonotype with a few counts. The chain employs TRBV20-1 and TRBJ2-1, with 8 bases aligning to TRBD2. This CDR3 region has 18 residues. Germline CDR1 and CDR2: DFQATT and SNEGSKA (reference sequence). V shed 3 bases, J shed 2 bases, and the junction held 15 bases outside the gene matches. Here the CDR3 reads CSARGGGYSGVPYNEQFF. CDR3 coding DNA: TGCAGTGCTAGGGGGGGGGGATATAGCGGGGTCCCCTACAATGAGCAGTTCTTC.

This clonotype was counted between two and nine times. A much larger clone lies one base from this, so it may be a read error. The chain recombines TRBV5-1 with TRBJ2-7, with D unresolved. In germline, CDR1 is SGHRS, CDR2 YFSETQ. Trimming stripped 4 bases from V and 2 bases from J, with 10 bases between. There are 13 residues in the CDR3. The CDR3 DNA is TGCGCCAGCAGCGCGGACGGACCCTACGAGCAGTACTTC. Protein product: CASSADGPYEQYF.

This clonotype was picked up a small number of times. The chain combines TRBV6-5 with TRBJ2-7; D is uncertain. V lost 2 bases and J 6 bases, leaving 11 bases between the germline ends. Germline V gene sequence: CDR1 MNHEY, CDR2 SVGAGI. CDR3 length: 13 amino acids. The CDR3 DNA is TGTGCCAGCAGTTACGACCCAGGCCTCGAGCAGTACTTC. Translated: CASSYDPGLEQYF.

Remarks on this clonotype: This may be a read error, as it is one base from a much larger clone. The chain is built from TRBV24-1 and TRBJ2-2, with D possibly TRBD2 on 5 matching bases. V shed 11 bases and J shed 7 bases, with 19 bases lying between them. CDR1 and CDR2 from the germline V gene are KGHDR and SFDVKD. The CDR3 has 14 amino acids. The DNA of the CDR3 is TGTGCCAACTCAAGTCTGGGGAGTGGCGGGGAGCTGTTTTTT. This translates into CANSSLGSGGELFF.

This clonotype has a count of ten or more. In DNA, the CDR3 is TGTGCCACCAGAACGAACACTGAAGCTTTCTTT. It is translated as CATRTNTEAFF. The V gene is TRBV24-1, the J gene TRBJ1-1; D unresolved. This CDR3 comprises 11 residues. Trimming stripped 7 bases from V and 1 base from J, with 3 bases between. The germline CDR1 and CDR2 sequences are KGHDR and SFDVKD.

Only a few counts were recorded for this clonotype. V is TRBV6-5 and J is TRBJ2-3; D ambiguous. CDR1 is MNHEY, CDR2 SVGAGI, per germline. V lost 2 bases to trimming and J lost 0 bases, with 6 bases between them. This CDR3 comprises 14 residues. CDR3 residues: CASSYVGSTDTQYF. The CDR3 region has the DNA TGTGCCAGCAGTTACGTGGGCAGCACAGATACGCAGTATTTT.

Note on this clonotype: This may come from a read error, since a much larger clone is one base off. V gene TRBV24-1 combines with J gene TRBJ2-5; 9 bases agree with TRBD1. CDR3 length equals 14 residues. V dropped 6 bases and J dropped 4; count of bases not matched to a gene: 5. The germline gives CDR1 KGHDR, CDR2 SFDVKD. The CDR3: CATSLTGGGETQYF. CDR3 bases: TGTGCCACCAGTCTTACAGGGGGCGGAGAGACCCAGTACTTC.

This clonotype was counted many times. The chain carries TRBV20-1 and TRBJ2-7; D gene ambiguous. The CDR3 length is 15 residues. Trimming left V 6 bases short and J 2 bases short, with 20 bases between. The germline gives CDR1 DFQATT, CDR2 SNEGSKA (reference sequence). CDR3 sequence (DNA): TGCAGTGCCACCCCCGCCTGGCCCGGACCCTACGAGCAGTACTTC. Protein product: CSATPAWPGPYEQYF.

There are a few counts of this clonotype. V is TRBV5-1 and J is TRBJ2-1; 11 bases agree with TRBD2. Trimming at V came to 0 bases and at J to 10 bases, leaving 6 bases not matched to a gene. The CDR3 loop spans 15 amino acids. Per the germline V gene, CDR1 is SGHRS and CDR2 is YFSETQ. This CDR3 is CASSLVLAGGLEQFF. In DNA, the CDR3 is TGCGCCAGCAGCTTGGTTCTAGCGGGAGGTCTAGAGCAGTTCTTC.

There are many counts of this clonotype. This rearrangement joins TRBV29-1 to TRBJ1-2; no reliable D call. The V end was cut by 0 bases, the J end by 2 bases, with 7 bases between. The CDR3 has 13 residues. Per germline, CDR1 SQVTM and CDR2 ANQGSEA. The DNA of the CDR3 is TGCAGCGTTGAAGATCCGCTAAACTATGGCTACACCTTC. This translates into CSVEDPLNYGYTF.

This clonotype was recorded many times. The DNA for the CDR3 is TGTGCCAGCAGCTTACGCCGGGACAGGGGTAGGACCGGGGAGCTGTTTTTT. This gives the protein CASSLRRDRGRTGELFF. The rearrangement joins TRBV11-3 to TRBJ2-2, with 10 positions matching TRBD1. CDR1 and CDR2 (germline): SGHNT, YENEEA. CDR3 length: 17 amino acids. V lost 2 bases and J lost 5; bases outside the gene matches: 8.

This clonotype was seen ten or more times. A much more abundant neighbour one base away suggests this may be a read error. This chain joins TRBV12-3 or TRBV12-4 and TRBJ1-2; the D is unclear. CDR3 size: 15 residues. Trimming removed 5 bases at V and 1 base at J, with 14 bases between. The CDR3 DNA follows: TGTGCCAGCAGTCCACACTCGACGTTTAACTATGGCTACACCTTC. Translation gives CASSPHSTFNYGYTF.

The rearrangement joins TRBV27 to TRBJ1-1; D gene ambiguous. The CDR3 covers 13 residues. CDR1 is MNHEY and CDR2 is SMNVEV in the germline V gene (reference sequence). Trimming left V 6 bases short and J 1 base short, with 9 bases between. CDR3 region: CASRTYQNTEAFF. The CDR3 nucleotides read TGTGCCAGCAGGACATACCAGAACACTGAAGCTTTCTTT.